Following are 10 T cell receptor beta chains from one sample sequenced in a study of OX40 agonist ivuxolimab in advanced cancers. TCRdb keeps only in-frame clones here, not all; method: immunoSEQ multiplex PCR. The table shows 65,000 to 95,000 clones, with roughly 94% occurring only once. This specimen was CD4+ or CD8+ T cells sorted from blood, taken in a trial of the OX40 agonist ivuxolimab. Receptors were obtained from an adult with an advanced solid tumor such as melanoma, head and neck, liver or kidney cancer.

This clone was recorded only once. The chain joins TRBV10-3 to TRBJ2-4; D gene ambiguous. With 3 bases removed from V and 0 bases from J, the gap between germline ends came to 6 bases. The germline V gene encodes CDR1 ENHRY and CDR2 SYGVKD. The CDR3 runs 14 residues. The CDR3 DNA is TGTGCCATCAGTGATGAGATAGCCAAAAACATTCAGTACTTC. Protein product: CAISDEIAKNIQYF.

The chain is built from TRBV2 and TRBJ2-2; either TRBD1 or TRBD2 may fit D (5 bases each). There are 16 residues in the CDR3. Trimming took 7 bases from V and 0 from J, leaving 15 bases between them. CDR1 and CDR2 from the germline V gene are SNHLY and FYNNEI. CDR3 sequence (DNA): TGTGCCAGCACCCCCTGGGGGAACGCGAACACCGGGGAGCTGTTTTTT. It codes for CASTPWGNANTGELFF.

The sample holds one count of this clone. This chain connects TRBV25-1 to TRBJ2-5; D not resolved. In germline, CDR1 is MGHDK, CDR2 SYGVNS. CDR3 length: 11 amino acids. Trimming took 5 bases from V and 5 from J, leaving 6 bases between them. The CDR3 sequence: CASSLGETQYF. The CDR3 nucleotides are TGTGCCAGCAGTTTGGGTGAGACCCAGTACTTC.

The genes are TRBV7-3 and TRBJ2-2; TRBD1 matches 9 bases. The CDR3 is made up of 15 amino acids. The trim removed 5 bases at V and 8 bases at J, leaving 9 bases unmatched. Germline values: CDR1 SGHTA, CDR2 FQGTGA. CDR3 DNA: TGTGCCAGCAGCGTTACAGGGGGCTTAGGTGGGGAGCTGTTTTTT. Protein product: CASSVTGGLGGELFF.

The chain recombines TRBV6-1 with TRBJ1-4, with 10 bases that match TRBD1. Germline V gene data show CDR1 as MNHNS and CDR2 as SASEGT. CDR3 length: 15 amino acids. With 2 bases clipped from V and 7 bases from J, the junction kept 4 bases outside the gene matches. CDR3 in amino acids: CASSEFGTGVEKLFF. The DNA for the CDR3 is TGTGCCAGCAGTGAATTCGGGACAGGGGTTGAAAAACTGTTTTTT.

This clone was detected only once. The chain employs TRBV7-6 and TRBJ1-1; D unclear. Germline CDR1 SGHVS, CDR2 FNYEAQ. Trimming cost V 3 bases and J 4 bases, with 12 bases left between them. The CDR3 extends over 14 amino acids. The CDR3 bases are TGTGCCAGCAGCTTCGGAGGATCAGGCACTGAAGCTTTCTTT. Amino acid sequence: CASSFGGSGTEAFF. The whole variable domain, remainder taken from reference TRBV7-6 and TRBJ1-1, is GAGVSQSPRYKVTKRGQDVALRCDPISGHVSLYWYRQALGQGPEFLTYFNYEAQQDKSGLPNDRFSAERPEGSISTLTIQRTEQRDSAMYRCASSFGGSGTEAFFGQGTRLTVV.

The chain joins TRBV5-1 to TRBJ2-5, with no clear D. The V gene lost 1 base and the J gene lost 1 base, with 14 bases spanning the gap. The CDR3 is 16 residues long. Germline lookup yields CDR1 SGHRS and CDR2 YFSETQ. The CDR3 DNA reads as TGCGCCAGCAGCTTGTGGGTTTCGGACGGCCAAGAGACCCAGTACTTC. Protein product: CASSLWVSDGQETQYF.

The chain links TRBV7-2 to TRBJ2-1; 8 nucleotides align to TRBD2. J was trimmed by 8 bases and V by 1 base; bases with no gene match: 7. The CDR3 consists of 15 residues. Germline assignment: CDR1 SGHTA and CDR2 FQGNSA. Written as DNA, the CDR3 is TGTGCCAGCAGCTTAGTGGCGGGAGGTGGGGATGAGCAGTTCTTC. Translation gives CASSLVAGGGDEQFF.

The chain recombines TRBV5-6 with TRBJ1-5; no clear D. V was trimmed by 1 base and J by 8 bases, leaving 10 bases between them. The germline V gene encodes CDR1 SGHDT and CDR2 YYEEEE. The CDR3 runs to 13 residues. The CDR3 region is CASSLFGFEPQHF. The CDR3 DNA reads TGTGCCAGCAGCTTGTTTGGGTTCGAGCCCCAGCATTTT.

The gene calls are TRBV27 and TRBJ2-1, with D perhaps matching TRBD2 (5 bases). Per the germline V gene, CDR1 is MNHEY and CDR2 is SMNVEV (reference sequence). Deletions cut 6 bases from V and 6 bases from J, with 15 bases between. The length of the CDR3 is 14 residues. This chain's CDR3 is CASRPWTGSNEQFF. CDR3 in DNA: TGTGCCAGCAGACCTTGGACTGGCTCCAATGAGCAGTTCTTC.